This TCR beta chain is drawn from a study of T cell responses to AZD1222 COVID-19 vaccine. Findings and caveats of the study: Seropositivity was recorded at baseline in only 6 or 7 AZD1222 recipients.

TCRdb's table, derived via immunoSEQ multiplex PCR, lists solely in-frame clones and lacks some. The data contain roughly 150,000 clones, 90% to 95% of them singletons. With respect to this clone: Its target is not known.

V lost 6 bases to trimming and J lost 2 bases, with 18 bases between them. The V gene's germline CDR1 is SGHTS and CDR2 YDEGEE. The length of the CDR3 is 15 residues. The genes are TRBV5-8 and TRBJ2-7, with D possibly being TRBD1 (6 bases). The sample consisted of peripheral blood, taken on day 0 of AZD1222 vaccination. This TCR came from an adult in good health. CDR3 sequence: CASTPLGARTYEQYF. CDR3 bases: TGTGCCAGCACCCCCCTGGGGGCACGAACCTACGAGCAGTACTTC.